The present TCR beta chain was sequenced within a study of metastatic and nonmetastatic thyroid tumors. Study at large: The authors compared repertoires across blood and tumor or nodule tissue from malignant and benign thyroid patients. Whole-study results and caveats: According to reports, the diversity of TCR beta was significantly higher in malignant thyroid tumors than in benign nodules, and this held in both blood and tumor samples.

All patients reached thyroid surgery having received no treatment beforehand. Authors' data handling: Built for papillary thyroid cancer, a distant-metastasis classifier drew on CDR3 differences across clinicopathological groups. TCRdb recomputed clones from the PCR reads via MiXCR. The V and J calls, along with clone size, are taken from TCRdb and not from the paper's own processing. In the table there are roughly 8,900 clones, approximately 30% of which are singletons. Details on this clone: The antigen remains undetermined. Other DNA sequences in the sample encode the same CDR3.

The clonotype comes from a female donor with papillary thyroid cancer or a benign thyroid nodule (not recorded which). Some clones in this sample may be carry-over from other donors' samples. Sample: adjacent normal tissue.

DNA for the CDR3: TGTGCCAGCAGCTTAGTGGGGGCCGTCACCGGGGAGCTGTTTTTT. Protein sequence: CASSLVGAVTGELFF. The chain carries TRBV7-2 and TRBJ2-2, with D possibly matching TRBD1 (6 bases). The CDR3 has 15 amino acids. Germline values: CDR1 SGHTA, CDR2 FQGNSA. V lost 1 base, J lost 4 bases, and 10 bases lay in between.